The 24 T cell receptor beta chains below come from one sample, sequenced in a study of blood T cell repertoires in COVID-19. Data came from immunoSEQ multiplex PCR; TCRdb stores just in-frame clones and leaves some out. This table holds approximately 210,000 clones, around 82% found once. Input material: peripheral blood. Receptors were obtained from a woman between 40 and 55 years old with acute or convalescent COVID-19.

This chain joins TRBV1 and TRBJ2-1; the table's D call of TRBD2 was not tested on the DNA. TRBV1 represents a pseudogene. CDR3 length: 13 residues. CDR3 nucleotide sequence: TGCACCAGCAGGGGACTAGCCGACAATGAGCAGTTCTTC. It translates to CTSRGLADNEQFF.

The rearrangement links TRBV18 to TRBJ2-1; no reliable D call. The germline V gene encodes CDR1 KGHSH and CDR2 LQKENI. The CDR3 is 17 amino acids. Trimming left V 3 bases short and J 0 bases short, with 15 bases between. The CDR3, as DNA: TGTGCCAGCTCACCTTTCCGGGTAGCAGACTCCTACAATGAGCAGTTCTTC. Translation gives CASSPFRVADSYNEQFF.

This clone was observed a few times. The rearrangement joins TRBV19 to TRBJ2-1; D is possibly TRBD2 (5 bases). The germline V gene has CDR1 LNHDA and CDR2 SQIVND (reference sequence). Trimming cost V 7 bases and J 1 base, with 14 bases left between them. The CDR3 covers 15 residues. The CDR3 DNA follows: TGTGCCAGTAAGAAAGGGAGTTCATCCTACAATGAGCAGTTCTTC. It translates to CASKKGSSSYNEQFF.

For the CDR3, the DNA is TGTGCCAGCAGCCAGGGGGCCGGCTACGAGCAGTACTTC. Its translation: CASSQGAGYEQYF. The rearrangement uses TRBV6-5 and TRBJ2-7; 8 positions match TRBD1. Germline values: CDR1 MNHEY, CDR2 SVGAGI. The CDR3 is 13 amino acids. V lost 6 bases and J lost 3; bases outside the gene matches: 4.

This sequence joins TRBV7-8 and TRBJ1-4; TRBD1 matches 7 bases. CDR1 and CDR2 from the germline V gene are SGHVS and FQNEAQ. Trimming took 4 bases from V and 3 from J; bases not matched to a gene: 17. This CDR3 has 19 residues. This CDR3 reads CASSSKQGQRIIANEKLFF. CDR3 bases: TGTGCCAGCAGCTCGAAACAGGGGCAAAGAATTATCGCTAATGAAAAACTGTTTTTT.

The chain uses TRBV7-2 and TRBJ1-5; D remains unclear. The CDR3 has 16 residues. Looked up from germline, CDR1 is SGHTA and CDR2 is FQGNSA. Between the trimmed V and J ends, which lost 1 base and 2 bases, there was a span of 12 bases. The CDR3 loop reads CASSLVAAGGNQPQHF. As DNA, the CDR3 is TGTGCCAGCAGCTTAGTCGCGGCGGGCGGCAATCAGCCCCAGCATTTT. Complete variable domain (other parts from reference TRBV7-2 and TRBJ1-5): GAGVSQSPSNKVTEKGKDVELRCDPISGHTALYWYRQSLGQGLEFLIYFQGNSAPDKSGLPSDRFSAERTGGSVSTLTIQRTQQEDSAVYLCASSLVAAGGNQPQHFGDGTRLSIL.

The CDR3, as DNA: TGTGCCAGCACCGTAGGGACAGTCCACCAAGAGACCCAGTACTTC. Its translation: CASTVGTVHQETQYF. The V gene is TRBV7-8, the J gene TRBJ2-5, with 7 positions matching TRBD1. Germline V gene lookup returns CDR1 SGHVS and CDR2 FQNEAQ. J was trimmed by 0 bases and V by 7 bases; bases with no gene match: 8. CDR3 length: 15 residues. Full variable domain (missing parts from reference TRBV7-8 and TRBJ2-5): GAGVSQSPRYKVAKRGQDVALRCDPISGHVSLFWYQQALGQGPEFLTYFQNEAQLDKSGLPSDRFFAERPEGSVSTLKIQRTQQEDSAVYLCASTVGTVHQETQYFGPGTRLLVL.

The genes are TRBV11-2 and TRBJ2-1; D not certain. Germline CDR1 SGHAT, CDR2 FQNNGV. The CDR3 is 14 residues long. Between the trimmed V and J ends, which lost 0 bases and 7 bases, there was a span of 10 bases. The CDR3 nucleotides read TGTGCCAGCAGCTTAGATCGGGTCGGGAATGAGCAGTTCTTC. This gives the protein CASSLDRVGNEQFF.

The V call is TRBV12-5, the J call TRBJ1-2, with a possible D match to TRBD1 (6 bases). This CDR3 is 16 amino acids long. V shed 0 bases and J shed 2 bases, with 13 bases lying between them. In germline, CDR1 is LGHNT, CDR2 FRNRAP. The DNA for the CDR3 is TGTGCTAGTGGTTTGGTACGTCAGGGGTCCAACTATGGCTACACCTTC. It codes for CASGLVRQGSNYGYTF.

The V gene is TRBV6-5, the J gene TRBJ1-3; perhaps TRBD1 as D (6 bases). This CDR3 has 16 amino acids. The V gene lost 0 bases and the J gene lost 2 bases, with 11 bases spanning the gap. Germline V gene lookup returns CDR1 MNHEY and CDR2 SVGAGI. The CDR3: CASSYSAGVAGNTIYF. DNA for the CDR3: TGTGCCAGCAGTTACTCGGCAGGGGTCGCTGGAAACACCATATATTTT.

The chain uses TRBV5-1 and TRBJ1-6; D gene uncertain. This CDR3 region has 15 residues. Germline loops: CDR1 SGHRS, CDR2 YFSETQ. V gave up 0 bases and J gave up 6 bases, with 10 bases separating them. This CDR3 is CASSLAEGVNSPLHF. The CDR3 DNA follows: TGCGCCAGCAGCTTGGCCGAGGGAGTTAATTCACCCCTCCACTTT.

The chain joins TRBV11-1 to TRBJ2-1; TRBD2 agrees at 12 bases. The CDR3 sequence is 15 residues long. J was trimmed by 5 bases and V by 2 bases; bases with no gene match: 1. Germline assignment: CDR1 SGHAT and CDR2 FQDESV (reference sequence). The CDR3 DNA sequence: TGTGCCAGCAGCTTAAGGACTAGCGGGAACAATGAGCAGTTCTTC. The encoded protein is CASSLRTSGNNEQFF.

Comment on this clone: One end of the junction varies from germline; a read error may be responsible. The CDR3 DNA follows: TGTGCCTGGAGTTTCACCTCCGGGACTAGCGTGGACTTC. It codes for CAWSFTSGTSVDF. V and J are TRBV30 and TRBJ2-7, with 10 nucleotides matching TRBD2. CDR1 is GTSNPN and CDR2 is SVGIG in the germline V gene (reference sequence). The CDR3 runs to 13 residues.

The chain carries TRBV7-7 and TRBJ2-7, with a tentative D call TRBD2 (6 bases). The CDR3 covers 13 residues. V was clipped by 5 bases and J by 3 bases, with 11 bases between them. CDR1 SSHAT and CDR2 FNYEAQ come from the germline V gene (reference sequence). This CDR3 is CASSQSGVYEQYF. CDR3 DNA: TGTGCCAGCAGCCAGTCGGGGGTCTACGAGCAGTACTTC.

The CDR3 spells CASSFRLQETQYF. The CDR3 DNA is TGCGCCAGCAGCTTCAGGTTACAAGAGACCCAGTACTTC. The chain uses TRBV5-1 and TRBJ2-5; D ambiguous. Germline V gene data show CDR1 as SGHRS and CDR2 as YFSETQ. The V end lost 2 bases, the J end lost 2 bases, and 7 bases lay between the germline ends. The CDR3 extends over 13 amino acids.

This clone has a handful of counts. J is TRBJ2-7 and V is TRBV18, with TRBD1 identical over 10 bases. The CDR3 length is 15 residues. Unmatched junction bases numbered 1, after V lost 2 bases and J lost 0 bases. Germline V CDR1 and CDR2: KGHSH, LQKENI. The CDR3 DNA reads TGTGCCAGCTCACCAGGGACAGGGGTCTCCTACGAGCAGTACTTC. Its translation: CASSPGTGVSYEQYF.

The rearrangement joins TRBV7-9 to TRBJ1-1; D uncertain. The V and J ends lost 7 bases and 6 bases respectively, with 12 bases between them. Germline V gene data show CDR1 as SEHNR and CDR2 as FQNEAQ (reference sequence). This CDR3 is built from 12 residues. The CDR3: CASTFLASEAFF. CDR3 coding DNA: TGTGCCAGCACCTTTTTAGCGTCTGAAGCTTTCTTT.

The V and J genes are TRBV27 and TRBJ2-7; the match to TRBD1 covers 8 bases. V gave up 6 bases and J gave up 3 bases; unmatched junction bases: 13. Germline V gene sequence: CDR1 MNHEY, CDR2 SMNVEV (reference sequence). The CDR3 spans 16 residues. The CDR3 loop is CASSGQGDGLDYEQYF. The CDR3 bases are TGTGCCAGCAGCGGACAGGGCGATGGATTAGACTACGAGCAGTACTTC.

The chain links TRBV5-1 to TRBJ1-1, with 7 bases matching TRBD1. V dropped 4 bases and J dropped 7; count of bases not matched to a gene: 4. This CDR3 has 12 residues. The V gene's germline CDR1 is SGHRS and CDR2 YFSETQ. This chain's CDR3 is CASSPGQFEAFF. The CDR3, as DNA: TGCGCCAGCAGCCCGGGACAGTTTGAAGCTTTCTTT.

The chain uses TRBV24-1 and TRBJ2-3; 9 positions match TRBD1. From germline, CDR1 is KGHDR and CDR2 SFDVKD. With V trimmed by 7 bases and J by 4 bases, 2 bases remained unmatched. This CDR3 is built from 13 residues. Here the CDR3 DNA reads TGTGCCACCAGGGGACAGGGTCCAGATACGCAGTATTTT. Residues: CATRGQGPDTQYF.

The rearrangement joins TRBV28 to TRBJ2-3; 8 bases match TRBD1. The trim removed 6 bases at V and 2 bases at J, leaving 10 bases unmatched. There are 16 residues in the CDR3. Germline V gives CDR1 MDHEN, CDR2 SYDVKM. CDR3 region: CASSYLQGGDTDTQYF. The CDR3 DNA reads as TGTGCCAGCAGCTACCTACAGGGGGGAGACACAGATACGCAGTATTTT.

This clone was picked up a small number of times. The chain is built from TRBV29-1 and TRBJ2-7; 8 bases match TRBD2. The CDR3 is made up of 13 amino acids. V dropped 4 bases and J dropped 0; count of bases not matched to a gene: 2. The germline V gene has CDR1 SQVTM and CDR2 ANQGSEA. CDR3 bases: TGCAGCGTTGCGGGAGGGGGCTCCTACGAGCAGTACTTC. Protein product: CSVAGGGSYEQYF.

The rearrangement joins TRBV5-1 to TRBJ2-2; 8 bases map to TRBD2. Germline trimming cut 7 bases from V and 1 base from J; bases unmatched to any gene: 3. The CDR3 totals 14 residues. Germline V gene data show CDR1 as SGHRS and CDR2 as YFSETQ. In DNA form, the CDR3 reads TGCGCCAGCGGACTAGCCATGAACACCGGGGAGCTGTTTTTT. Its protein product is CASGLAMNTGELFF.

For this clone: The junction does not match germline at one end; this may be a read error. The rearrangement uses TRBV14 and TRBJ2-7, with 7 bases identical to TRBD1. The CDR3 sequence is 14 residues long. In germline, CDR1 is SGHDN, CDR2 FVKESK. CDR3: CASSSLQGTGEQHF. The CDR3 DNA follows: TGTGCCAGCAGCTCGTTACAGGGGACCGGCGAGCAGCACTTC.